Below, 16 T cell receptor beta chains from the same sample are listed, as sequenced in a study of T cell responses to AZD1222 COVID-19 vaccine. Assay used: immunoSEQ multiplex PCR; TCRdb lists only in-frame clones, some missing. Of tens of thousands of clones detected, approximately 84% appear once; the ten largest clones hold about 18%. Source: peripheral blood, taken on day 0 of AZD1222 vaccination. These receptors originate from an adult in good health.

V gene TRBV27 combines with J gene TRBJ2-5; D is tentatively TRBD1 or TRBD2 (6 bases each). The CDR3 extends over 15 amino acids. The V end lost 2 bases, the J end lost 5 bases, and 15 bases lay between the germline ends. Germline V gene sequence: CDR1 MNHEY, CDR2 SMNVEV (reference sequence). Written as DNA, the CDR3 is TGTGCCAGCAGTTTAAGTGGGGGGCCGTGGGAGACCCAGTACTTC. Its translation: CASSLSGGPWETQYF.

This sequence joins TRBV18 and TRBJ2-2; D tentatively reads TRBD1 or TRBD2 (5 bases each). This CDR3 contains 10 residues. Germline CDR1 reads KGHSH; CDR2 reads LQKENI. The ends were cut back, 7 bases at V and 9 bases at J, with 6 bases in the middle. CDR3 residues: CASWDRELFF. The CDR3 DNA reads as TGTGCCAGCTGGGACCGGGAGCTGTTTTTT.

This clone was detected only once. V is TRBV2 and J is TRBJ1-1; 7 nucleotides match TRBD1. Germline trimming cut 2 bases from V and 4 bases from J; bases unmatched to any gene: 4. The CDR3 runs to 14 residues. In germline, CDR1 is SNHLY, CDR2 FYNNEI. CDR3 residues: CASSEWSGGTEAFF. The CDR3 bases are TGTGCCAGCAGTGAATGGTCAGGGGGCACTGAAGCTTTCTTT.

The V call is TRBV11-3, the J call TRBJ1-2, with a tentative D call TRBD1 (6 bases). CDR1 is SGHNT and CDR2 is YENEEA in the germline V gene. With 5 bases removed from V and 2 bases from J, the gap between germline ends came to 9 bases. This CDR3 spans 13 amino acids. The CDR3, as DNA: TGTGCCAGCAGCCCCCAGGGGAACTATGGCTACACCTTC. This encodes CASSPQGNYGYTF.

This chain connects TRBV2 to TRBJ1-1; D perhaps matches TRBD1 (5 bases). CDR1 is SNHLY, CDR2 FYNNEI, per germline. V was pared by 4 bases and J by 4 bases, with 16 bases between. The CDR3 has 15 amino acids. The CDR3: CASSGVDNKGTEAFF. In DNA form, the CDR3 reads TGTGCCAGCAGTGGCGTGGACAATAAGGGCACTGAAGCTTTCTTT.

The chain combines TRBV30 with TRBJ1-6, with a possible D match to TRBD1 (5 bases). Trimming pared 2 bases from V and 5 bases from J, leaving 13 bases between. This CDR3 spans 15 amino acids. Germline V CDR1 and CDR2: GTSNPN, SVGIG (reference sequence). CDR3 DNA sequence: TGTGCCTGGAGTTTTTCGGGACCGAATAATTCACCCCTCCACTTT. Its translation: CAWSFSGPNNSPLHF.

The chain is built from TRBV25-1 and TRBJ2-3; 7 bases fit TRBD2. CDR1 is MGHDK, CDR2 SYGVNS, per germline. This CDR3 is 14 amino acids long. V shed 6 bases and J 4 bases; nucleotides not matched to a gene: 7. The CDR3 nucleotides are TGTGCCAGCAGGGGGGGACTACCTCCAGATACGCAGTATTTT. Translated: CASRGGLPPDTQYF.

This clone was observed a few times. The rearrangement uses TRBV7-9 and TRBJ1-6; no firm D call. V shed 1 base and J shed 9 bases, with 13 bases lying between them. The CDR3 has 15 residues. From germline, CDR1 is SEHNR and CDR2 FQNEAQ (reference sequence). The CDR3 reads CASSLGRLEASPLHF. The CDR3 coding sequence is TGTGCCAGCAGCTTAGGCAGGCTAGAGGCTTCACCCCTCCACTTT. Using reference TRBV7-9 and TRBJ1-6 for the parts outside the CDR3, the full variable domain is DTGVSQNPRHKITKRGQNVTFRCDPISEHNRLYWYRQTLGQGPEFLTYFQNEAQLEKSRLLSDRFSAERPKGSFSTLEIQRTEQGDSAMYLCASSLGRLEASPLHFGNGTRLTVT.

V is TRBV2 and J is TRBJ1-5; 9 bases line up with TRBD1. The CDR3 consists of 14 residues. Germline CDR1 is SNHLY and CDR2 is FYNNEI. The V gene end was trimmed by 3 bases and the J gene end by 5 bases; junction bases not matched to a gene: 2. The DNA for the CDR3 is TGTGCCAGCAGTGAGAACAGGGGGCATCAGCCCCAGCATTTT. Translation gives CASSENRGHQPQHF.

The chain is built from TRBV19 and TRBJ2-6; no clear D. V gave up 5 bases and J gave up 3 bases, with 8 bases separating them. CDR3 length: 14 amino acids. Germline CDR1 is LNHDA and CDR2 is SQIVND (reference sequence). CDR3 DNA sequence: TGTGCCAGTAGTCCCGTAAATGGGGCCAACGTCCTGACTTTC. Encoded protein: CASSPVNGANVLTF.

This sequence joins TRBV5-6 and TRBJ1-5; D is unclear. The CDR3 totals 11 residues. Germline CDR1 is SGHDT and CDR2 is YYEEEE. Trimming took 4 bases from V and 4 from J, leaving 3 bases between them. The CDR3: CASSLNQPQHF. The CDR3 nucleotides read TGTGCCAGCAGCCTTAATCAGCCCCAGCATTTT.

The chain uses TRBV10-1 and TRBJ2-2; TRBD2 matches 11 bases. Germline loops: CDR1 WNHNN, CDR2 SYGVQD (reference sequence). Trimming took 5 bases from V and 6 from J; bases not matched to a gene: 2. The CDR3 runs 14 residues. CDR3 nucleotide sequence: TGCGCCAGCAGTACTAGCGGGAGCTCCGGGGAGCTGTTTTTT. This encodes CASSTSGSSGELFF.

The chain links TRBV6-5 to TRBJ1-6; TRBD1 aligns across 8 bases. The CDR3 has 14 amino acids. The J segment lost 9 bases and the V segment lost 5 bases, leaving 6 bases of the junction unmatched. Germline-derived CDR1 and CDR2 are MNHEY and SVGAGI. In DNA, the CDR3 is TGTGCCAGCAGTCGACAGGGGATCATTTCACCCCTCCACTTT. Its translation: CASSRQGIISPLHF.

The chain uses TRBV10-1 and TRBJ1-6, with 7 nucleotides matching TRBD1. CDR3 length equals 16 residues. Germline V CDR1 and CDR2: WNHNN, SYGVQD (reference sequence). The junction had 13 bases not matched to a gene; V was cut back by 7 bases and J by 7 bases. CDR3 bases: TGCGCCAGCATATCAAAAGAGGGGGCGCGGAATTCACCCCTCCACTTT. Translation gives CASISKEGARNSPLHF.

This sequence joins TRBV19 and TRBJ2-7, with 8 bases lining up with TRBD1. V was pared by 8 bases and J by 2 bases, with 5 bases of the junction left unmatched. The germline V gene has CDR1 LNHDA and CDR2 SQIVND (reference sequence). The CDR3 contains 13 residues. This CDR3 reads CASGGQGPYEQYF. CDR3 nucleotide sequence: TGTGCCAGTGGAGGACAGGGCCCCTACGAGCAGTACTTC.

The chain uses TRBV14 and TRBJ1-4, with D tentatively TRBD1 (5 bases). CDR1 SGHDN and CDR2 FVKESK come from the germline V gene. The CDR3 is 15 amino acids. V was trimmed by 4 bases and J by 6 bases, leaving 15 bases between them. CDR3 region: CASSPQGSYHEKLFF. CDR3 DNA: TGTGCCAGCAGCCCCCAGGGTTCATATCATGAAAAACTGTTTTTT.